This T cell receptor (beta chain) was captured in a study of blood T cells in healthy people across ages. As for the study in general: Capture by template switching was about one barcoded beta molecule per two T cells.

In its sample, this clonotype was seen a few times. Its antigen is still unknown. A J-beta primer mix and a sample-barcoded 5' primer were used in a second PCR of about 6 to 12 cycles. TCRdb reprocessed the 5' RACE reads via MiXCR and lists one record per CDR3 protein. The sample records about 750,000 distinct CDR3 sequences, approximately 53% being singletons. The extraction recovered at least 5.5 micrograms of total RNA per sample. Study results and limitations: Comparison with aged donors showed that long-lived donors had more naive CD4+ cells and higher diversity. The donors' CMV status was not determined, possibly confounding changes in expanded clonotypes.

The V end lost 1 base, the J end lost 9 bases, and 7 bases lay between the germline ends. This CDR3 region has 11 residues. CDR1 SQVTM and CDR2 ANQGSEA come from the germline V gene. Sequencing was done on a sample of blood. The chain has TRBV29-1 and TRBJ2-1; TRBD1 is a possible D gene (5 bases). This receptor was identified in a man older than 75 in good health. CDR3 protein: CSVEGQGEQFF. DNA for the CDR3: TGCAGCGTTGAAGGCCAGGGTGAGCAGTTCTTC.